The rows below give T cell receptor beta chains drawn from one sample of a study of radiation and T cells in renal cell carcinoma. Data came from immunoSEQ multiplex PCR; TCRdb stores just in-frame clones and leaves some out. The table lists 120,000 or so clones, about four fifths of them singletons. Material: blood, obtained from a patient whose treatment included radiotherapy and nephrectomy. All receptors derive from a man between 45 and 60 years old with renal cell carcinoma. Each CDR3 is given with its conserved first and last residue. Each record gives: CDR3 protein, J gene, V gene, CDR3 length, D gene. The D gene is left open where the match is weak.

CDR3: CATKSGTSVYNEQFF
J: TRBJ2-1
V: TRBV15
length: 15
D: TRBD2

CDR3: CASSFSAGVNNEQFF
J: TRBJ2-1
V: TRBV7-9
length: 15
D: TRBD2

CDR3: CASSSGQINEKLFF
J: TRBJ1-4
V: TRBV28
length: 14
D: NA

CDR3: CASSEQGARGGTQYF
J: TRBJ2-3
V: TRBV6-5
length: 15
D: TRBD1

CDR3: CASSPRVPGLVGGANVLTF
J: TRBJ2-6
V: TRBV19
length: 19
D: TRBD2

CDR3: CASRLPQGPYGYTF
J: TRBJ1-2
V: TRBV19
length: 14
D: NA

CDR3: CASSFTPTSGNNEQFF
J: TRBJ2-1
V: TRBV5-1
length: 16
D: TRBD2

CDR3: CTRGQFDTGELFF
J: TRBJ2-2
V: TRBV29-1
length: 13
D: TRBD1

CDR3: CASSAGTSGLNEQFF
J: TRBJ2-1
V: TRBV9
length: 15
D: TRBD2

CDR3: CASSQGPRAKRNQINEQFF
J: TRBJ2-1
V: TRBV4-1
length: 19
D: NA

CDR3: CSAYTNGEAFF
J: TRBJ1-1
V: TRBV20-1
length: 11
D: NA

CDR3: CASSVLAGGPLSYNEQFF
J: TRBJ2-1
V: TRBV9
length: 18
D: TRBD2

CDR3: CASSLGAAGYGELFF
J: TRBJ2-2
V: TRBV5-1
length: 15
D: NA

CDR3: CASSKPGAANEKLFF
J: TRBJ1-4
V: TRBV6-5
length: 15
D: NA

CDR3: CASSYSVGQGNYEQYF
J: TRBJ2-7
V: TRBV6-5
length: 16
D: TRBD1

CDR3: CASSPEANVLTF
J: TRBJ2-6
V: TRBV6-1
length: 12
D: NA

CDR3: CASIPTSGEQYF
J: TRBJ2-7
V: TRBV28
length: 12
D: TRBD2

CDR3: CASTDTGAGGYTF
J: TRBJ1-2
V: TRBV7-6
length: 13
D: TRBD1

CDR3: CASSAQGREYGYTF
J: TRBJ1-2
V: TRBV2
length: 14
D: TRBD1

CDR3: CASSSRTGVLNQPQHF
J: TRBJ1-5
V: TRBV7-2
length: 16
D: TRBD1

CDR3: CASSLVGWTGSYEQYF
J: TRBJ2-7
V: TRBV28
length: 16
D: TRBD1

CDR3: CASRTGRNTIYF
J: TRBJ1-3
V: TRBV6-5
length: 12
D: TRBD1

CDR3: CASSLSNQETQYF
J: TRBJ2-5
V: TRBV5-4
length: 13
D: NA

CDR3: CASSVYGMSYNEQFF
J: TRBJ2-1
V: TRBV9
length: 15
D: NA

CDR3: CATSTGQGSGTQYF
J: TRBJ2-5
V: TRBV15
length: 14
D: NA

CDR3: CSVSRTSGRYEETQYF
J: TRBJ2-5
V: TRBV29-1
length: 16
D: TRBD2

CDR3: CAWSQTNYGYTF
J: TRBJ1-2
V: TRBV30
length: 12
D: NA

CDR3: CASSLGTVGETQYF
J: TRBJ2-5
V: TRBV7-8
length: 14
D: NA

CDR3: CASSQDADYGGYTF
J: TRBJ1-2
V: TRBV4-1
length: 14
D: NA

CDR3: CASSQGTLGLEQFF
J: TRBJ2-1
V: TRBV7-2
length: 14
D: NA

CDR3: CASSGGDLTKNIQYF
J: TRBJ2-4
V: TRBV9
length: 15
D: NA

CDR3: CASPGGGRTEAFF
J: TRBJ1-1
V: TRBV6-6
length: 13
D: TRBD1

CDR3: CASSQDSGRGRFNSPLHF
J: TRBJ1-6
V: TRBV4-2
length: 18
D: TRBD1

CDR3: CASSERQRLSTDTQYF
J: TRBJ2-3
V: TRBV6-1
length: 16
D: NA

CDR3: CASSYYYGTGSNTEAFF
J: TRBJ1-1
V: TRBV27
length: 17
D: TRBD1

CDR3: CASSVDRGDTIYF
J: TRBJ1-3
V: TRBV2
length: 13
D: TRBD1

CDR3: CASSLAGQGFDEQYF
J: TRBJ2-7
V: TRBV7-6
length: 15
D: TRBD1

CDR3: CASSVGVGGFSGELFF
J: TRBJ2-2
V: TRBV9
length: 16
D: NA

CDR3: CATGTASYGYTF
J: TRBJ1-2
V: TRBV28
length: 12
D: NA

CDR3: CASSTGYNEQFF
J: TRBJ2-1
V: TRBV6-1
length: 12
D: NA

CDR3: CASSSSLAGGQETQYF
J: TRBJ2-5
V: TRBV19
length: 16
D: TRBD2

CDR3: CASSLKFRGQGKNIQYF
J: TRBJ2-4
V: TRBV27
length: 17
D: TRBD1

CDR3: CASSVGSTSGSQETQYF
J: TRBJ2-5
V: TRBV9
length: 17
D: NA

CDR3: CATSKAYVRNEQFF
J: TRBJ2-1
V: TRBV15
length: 14
D: NA

CDR3: CSGGAGGPPYNEQFF
J: TRBJ2-1
V: TRBV29-1
length: 15
D: TRBD2